What follows describes a single T cell receptor (beta chain). This clone has only a few counts. Its antigen is still unknown. Base qualities are not recorded, but no much larger clone differs from it by a single base. The sample comes from a study of blood T cell repertoires in COVID-19 (TCRdb year 2020). Background on the whole study: Samples from collaborators originated in the United States, Italy and Spain and spanned both the acute and convalescent phases of COVID-19. The prospective study material was composed of cDNA or gDNA derived from T cells, B-cell-depleted T cells, or PBMCs. The dataset comprised deeply sampled blood TCRbeta repertoires from subjects exposed to, actively infected with, or recovered from COVID-19. The repertoires were released in a freely available public database meant as a resource for research on the immune response to SARS-CoV-2. Samples came from the ongoing ImmuneRACE study (first 160 participants) plus 1,254 subjects from 6 global collaborators. The sample metadata nearly always contained a de-identified subject ID, COVID-19 status, age in years and sex. Where HLA class I and class II types were available, the types were taken from metadata supplied by the sample provider, not from assay-based typing. General study outcomes and caveats: Clinical and demographic metadata were provided uncurated, with the amount varying by source and participant.

The V end gives up 0 bases and the J end 9 bases, leaving 8 bases in the junction not matched to a gene. Inclusive of the bounding cysteine and phenylalanine, the CDR3 is 16 residues long. Just the 48-base CDR3 DNA is kept, in frame starting at base 1. Via the germline V gene, CDR1 is MNHEY and CDR2 SVGAGI. TCRbeta CDR3 regions were amplified from genomic DNA by means of the immunoSEQ Assay, a bias-controlled multiplex PCR. From the authors' description of their analysis: Within the assay, amplification of reference gene primers was used to estimate how many nucleated cells each sample contained. To quantify the absolute abundance of each unique TCRbeta CDR3 rearrangement, sequence reads were collapsed and filtered. Productive Simpson clonality was computed per sample as the square root of Simpson's diversity index over productive rearrangements. TCRdb mirrors the immuneACCESS table, restricted to in-frame sequences. Some clones are absent from its copies; in checked studies, under half trace to an unresolved V gene, and the reason for the others is unknown. V, J and clone size are taken as reported in that table, and D and trimming were inferred from the DNA itself. The sample contains 90,000 to 100,000 clones, about 89% of them found a single time. Of the sample, over 9% is held by the ten largest clones.

The collaborating institutions used their own protocols to collect whole blood in K2EDTA tubes. For TCRbeta analysis, collaborator samples were shipped as frozen whole blood, as isolated PBMCs, or as DNA extracted from either sample type. Rearrangement joined TRBV6-5 to TRBJ2-1, and TRBD2 matches 10 of the central bases. The source material was peripheral blood. The receptor was isolated from a middle-aged man with acute or convalescent COVID-19. The CDR3 reads as follows: CASSYSLASGRGEQFF. The sequence in DNA is TGTGCCAGCAGTTACTCGTTGGCTAGCGGGAGAGGTGAGCAGTTCTTC.